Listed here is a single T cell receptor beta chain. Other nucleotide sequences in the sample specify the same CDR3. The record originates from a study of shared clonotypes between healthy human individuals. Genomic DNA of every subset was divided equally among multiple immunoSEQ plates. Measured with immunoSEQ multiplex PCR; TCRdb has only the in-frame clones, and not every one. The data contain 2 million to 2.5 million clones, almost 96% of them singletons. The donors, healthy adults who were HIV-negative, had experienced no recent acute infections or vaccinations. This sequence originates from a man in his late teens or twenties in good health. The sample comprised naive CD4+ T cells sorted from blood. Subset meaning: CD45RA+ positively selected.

CDR3 in amino acids: CASSLGPGSSGNTIYF. DNA of the CDR3: TGTGCCAGCAGCTTAGGTCCGGGGAGCTCTGGAAACACCATATATTTT. This chain uses TRBV7-2 with TRBJ1-3; D is unclear. CDR1 and CDR2 (germline): SGHTA, FQGNSA. V dropped 1 base and J dropped 0 bases, with 10 bases sitting between them. The CDR3 covers 16 residues.